What follows describes a single T cell receptor (beta chain). This receptor's antigen is unknown. The input lacks base qualities; no much larger clone sits a single base away. The time point label here, explained by the study, means: baseline before first vaccination. The vaccinee samples were drawn from two UK trials, COV001 and COV002, one of which was a single-blind randomized controlled phase 2/3 trial testing AZD1222 (ChAdOx1 nCoV-19) in healthy adults. For TCRbeta chain sequencing, PBMC samples from trial participants were taken at day 0 and at day 28 after the second dose. The data belong to a study of T cell responses to AZD1222 COVID-19 vaccine (dated by TCRdb to the early 2020s). With regard to the full study: AZD1222 recipients whose second dose came at about 4 weeks and those whose second dose came at about 12 weeks were combined into one group, since spike-specific TCR depth and breadth did not differ between the two schedules. TCR sequencing was performed for some 250 trial participants, of whom 200 to 220 were given two doses of AZD1222 and approximately 25 were given two doses of MenACWY control vaccine. Trial participants were enrolled into age subgroups of 18-55, 56-69 and 70-plus years, which contained about 160, 30 and 59 TCR-sequenced participants, respectively. Summary of the overall study and its limitations: Conclusions about previously exposed vaccinees were limited because only 5 or 6 AZD1222 recipients were SARS-CoV-2 seropositive at baseline. The 56-69-year group was small, and its depth increase did not reach significance, likely because of low power. Reportedly, close to half of the unique spike-specific TCRs recognized epitopes lying outside the regions that are mutated in the B.1.351 and B.1.1.7 variants. Spike-specific TCR breadth and depth rose significantly after two AZD1222 doses compared with day 0 and with MenACWY recipients. Participants were mostly white British, with more females than males. The authors suggested clonal diversity may have been underestimated. Because no samples from the day 14 peak response were available, repertoires could be characterized only after the peak T cell response. The whole spike protein was spanned by vaccine-associated CD4 TCRs, and dominant responses were seen in regions 160-218 and 743-854.

The CDR3 regions of human TCRbeta chains were analyzed by immunosequencing. The authors' pipeline ran thus. TCRs in the repertoires were compared against a reference library of SARS-CoV-2-specific TCRs that had been generated with the MIRA antigen-specificity platform. Breadth was defined as the fraction of unique TCRs that were SARS-CoV-2-associated, and depth was defined as the fraction of total T cells that were SARS-CoV-2-associated. Using the MIRA data, every spike-specific TCR was mapped to the spike region that the TCR reacted to and assigned to either a CD4 or a CD8 class. Log10-transformed breadth and depth values were compared by one-way ANOVA with Sidak's multiple comparisons tests. Here the immuneACCESS table is served through TCRdb, limited to in-frame sequences with V and J called. Missing clones are a known gap in these copies; in checked studies unresolved V genes cover under half, and the rest lacks a known reason. That table gives V, J and clone size, and the DNA gave D and trimming. The sample table lists 100,000 to 120,000 clones, approximately 88% of them with a count of one. Of the sample, about 2.7% falls within the top ten clones.

The germline V and J ends show losses of 2 bases and 0 bases respectively, and no gene match explains 2 bases of the junction. CDR1 SGDLS and CDR2 YYNGEE were looked up in the germline V gene. From the cysteine through the phenylalanine, the CDR3 covers 17 amino acids. Left in the record is the CDR3 DNA by itself, 51 bases read in frame from the first base. The source was peripheral blood, collected on day 0 of AZD1222 vaccination. This TCR was recovered from an adult in good health. The receptor chain draws on TRBV9 and TRBJ2-3; 14 bases in the middle match TRBD2. The CDR3 region has the sequence CASSVGLAGGSTDTQYF. Read as DNA, the sequence is TGTGCCAGCAGCGTTGGACTAGCGGGGGGAAGCACAGATACGCAGTATTTT. With all but the CDR3 taken from the reference TRBV9 and TRBJ2-3 genes, the full variable domain is: DSGVTQTPKHLITATGQRVTLRCSPRSGDLSVYWYQQSLDQGLQFLIQYYNGEERAKGNILERFSAQQFPDLHSELNLSSLELGDSALYFCASSVGLAGGSTDTQYFGPGTRLTVL.